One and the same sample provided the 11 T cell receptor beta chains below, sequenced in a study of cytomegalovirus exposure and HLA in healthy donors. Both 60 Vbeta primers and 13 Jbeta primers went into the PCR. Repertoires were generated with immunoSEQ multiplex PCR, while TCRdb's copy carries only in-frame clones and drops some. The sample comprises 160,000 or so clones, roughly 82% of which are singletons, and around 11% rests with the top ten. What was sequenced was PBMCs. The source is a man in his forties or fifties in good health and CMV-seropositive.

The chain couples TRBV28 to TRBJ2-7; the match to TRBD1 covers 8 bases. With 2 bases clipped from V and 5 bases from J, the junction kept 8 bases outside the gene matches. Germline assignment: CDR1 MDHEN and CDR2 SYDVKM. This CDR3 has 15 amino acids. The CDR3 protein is CASSLQGQGKNEQYF. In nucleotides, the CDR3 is TGTGCCAGCAGTTTACAAGGACAGGGCAAAAACGAGCAGTACTTC.

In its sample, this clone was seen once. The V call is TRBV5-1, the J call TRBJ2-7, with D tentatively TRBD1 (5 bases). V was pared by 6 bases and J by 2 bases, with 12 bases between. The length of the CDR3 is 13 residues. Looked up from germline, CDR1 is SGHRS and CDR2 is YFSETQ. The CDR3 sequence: CASTKDNPYEQYF. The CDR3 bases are TGCGCCAGCACTAAGGACAATCCCTACGAGCAGTACTTC.

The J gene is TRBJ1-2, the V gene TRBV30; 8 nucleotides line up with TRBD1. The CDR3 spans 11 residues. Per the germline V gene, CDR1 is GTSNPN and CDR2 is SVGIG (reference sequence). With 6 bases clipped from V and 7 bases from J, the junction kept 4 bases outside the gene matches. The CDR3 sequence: CACGQGFGYTF. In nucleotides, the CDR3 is TGTGCCTGCGGACAGGGATTTGGCTACACCTTC.

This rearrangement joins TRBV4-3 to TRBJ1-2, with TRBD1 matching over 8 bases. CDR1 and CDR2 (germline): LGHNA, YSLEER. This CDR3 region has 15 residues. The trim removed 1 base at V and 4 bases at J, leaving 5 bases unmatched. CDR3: CASSQAITGGYGYTF. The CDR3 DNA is TGCGCCAGCAGCCAAGCTATAACAGGGGGCTATGGCTACACCTTC.

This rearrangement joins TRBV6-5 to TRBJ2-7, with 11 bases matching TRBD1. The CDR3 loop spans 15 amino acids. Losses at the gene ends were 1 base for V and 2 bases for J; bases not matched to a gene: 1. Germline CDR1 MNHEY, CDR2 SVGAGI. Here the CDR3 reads CASSYWDRGTYEQYF. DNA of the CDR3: TGTGCCAGCAGTTACTGGGACAGGGGGACCTACGAGCAGTACTTC.

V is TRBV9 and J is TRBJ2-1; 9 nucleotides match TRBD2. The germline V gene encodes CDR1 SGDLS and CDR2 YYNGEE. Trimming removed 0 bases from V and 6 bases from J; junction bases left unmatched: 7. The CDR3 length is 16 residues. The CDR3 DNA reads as TGTGCCAGCAGCGTAGTAGGGCTAGCGGGGCGCAATGAGCAGTTCTTC. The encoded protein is CASSVVGLAGRNEQFF.

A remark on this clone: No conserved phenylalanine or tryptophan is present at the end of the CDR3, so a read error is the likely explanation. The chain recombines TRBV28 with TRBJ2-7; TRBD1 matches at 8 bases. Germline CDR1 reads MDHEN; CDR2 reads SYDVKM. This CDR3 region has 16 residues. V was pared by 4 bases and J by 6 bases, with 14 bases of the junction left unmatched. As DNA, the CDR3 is TGTGCCAGCAGTTCGACCGCCGGGACAGGTTCAGTCGAGCAGTACTCC. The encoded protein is CASSSTAGTGSVEQYS.

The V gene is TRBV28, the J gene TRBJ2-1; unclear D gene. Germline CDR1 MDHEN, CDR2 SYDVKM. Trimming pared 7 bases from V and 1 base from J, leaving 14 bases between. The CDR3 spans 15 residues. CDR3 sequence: CASTREAPSYNEQFF. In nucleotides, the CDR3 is TGTGCCAGCACCCGTGAGGCGCCATCCTACAATGAGCAGTTCTTC.

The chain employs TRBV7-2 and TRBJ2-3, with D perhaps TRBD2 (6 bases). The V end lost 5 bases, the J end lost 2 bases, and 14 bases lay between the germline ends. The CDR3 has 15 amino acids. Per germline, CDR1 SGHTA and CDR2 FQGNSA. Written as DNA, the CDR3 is TGTGCCAGCAGCCAATCGGCGGGGAACACAGATACGCAGTATTTT. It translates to CASSQSAGNTDTQYF.

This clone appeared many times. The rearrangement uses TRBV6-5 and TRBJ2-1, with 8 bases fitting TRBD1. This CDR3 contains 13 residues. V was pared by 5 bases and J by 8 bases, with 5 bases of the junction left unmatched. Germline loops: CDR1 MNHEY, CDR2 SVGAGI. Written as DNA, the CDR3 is TGTGCCAGCAGTCTGGACAGGGTGGATGAGCAGTTCTTC. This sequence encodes CASSLDRVDEQFF.

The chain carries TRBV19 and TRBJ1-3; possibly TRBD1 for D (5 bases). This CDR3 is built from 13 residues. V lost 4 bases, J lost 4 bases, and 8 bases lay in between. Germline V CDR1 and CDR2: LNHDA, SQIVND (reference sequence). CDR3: CASSTGQGNTIYF. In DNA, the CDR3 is TGTGCCAGTAGTACTGGACAAGGAAACACCATATATTTT.